This entry lists 16 T cell receptor beta chains sequenced from one sample in a study of T cell clonality in common variable immunodeficiency. Study-wide results and limits: Fewer deletions and N-nucleotide insertions were reportedly seen in common variable immunodeficiency TCR beta sequences.

Here immunoSEQ multiplex PCR was the method, and the copy in TCRdb shows in-frame clones only, minus some. In all, the sample yields about 15,000 clones. These receptors have no known antigen. Input material: peripheral blood mononuclear cells. Every receptor here comes from a human donor with common variable immunodeficiency.

Note on this clone: The observed sequence ends 3 residues before the CDR3 terminus, with the missing tail filled in from the germline J gene. The chain carries TRBV29-1 and TRBJ2-7; unclear D gene. Per the germline V gene, CDR1 is SQVTM and CDR2 is ANQGSEA. Trimming took 4 bases from V and 0 from J, leaving 7 bases between them. This CDR3 region has 12 residues. The CDR3 sequence is CSVAGSSYEQYF. The covered CDR3 bases are TGCAGCGTTGCGGGTTCCTCCTACGAG.

As to this clone: The read terminates 3 residues before the CDR3 end, so the remaining end is supplied by the germline J gene. The V and J genes are TRBV7-9 and TRBJ1-4; TRBD1 agrees at 7 bases. Germline V lookup: CDR1 SEHNR, CDR2 FQNEAQ (reference sequence). The junction had 7 bases not matched to a gene; V was cut back by 4 bases and J by 8 bases. The CDR3 totals 14 residues. CDR3 loop: CASSSRGVREKLFF. The CDR3 bases that were read are TGTGCCAGCAGCTCCAGGGGGGTTCGAGAAAAA.

To note about this clone: The read ends 3 residues early relative to the CDR3; the germline J gene fills the gap. The rearrangement links TRBV6-2 or TRBV6-3 to TRBJ1-1; no definite D call. Germline V gene data show CDR1 as MNHEY and CDR2 as SVGEGT. There are 13 residues in the CDR3. Deletions cut 0 bases from V and 7 bases from J, with 9 bases between. The sequenced part of the CDR3 DNA is TGTGCCAGCAGTTACTCTTTCCCAGATGAA. As protein: CASSYSFPDE. The complete CDR3 reads CASSYSFPDEAFF.

For this clone: From the germline J gene comes the end of the CDR3, since the read stops 3 residues before it. V usage is TRBV5-1 and J usage is TRBJ2-1, with 12 positions matching TRBD2. CDR1 and CDR2 from the germline V gene are SGHRS and YFSETQ. Germline trimming cut 1 base from V and 4 bases from J; bases unmatched to any gene: 6. This CDR3 contains 17 residues. The sequenced part of the CDR3 DNA is TGCGCCAGCAGCTTGTGGGCTAGCGGGGGGGAATACAATGAG. Encoded protein: CASSLWASGGEYNE. The entire CDR3 sequence reads CASSLWASGGEYNEQFF.

On this clone: The CDR3 extends 3 residues past the end of the read, so its final part is completed from the germline J gene. The chain recombines TRBV6-2 or TRBV6-3 with TRBJ1-5; D remains unclear. Germline CDR1 reads MNHEY; CDR2 reads SVGEGT. The V end was cut by 2 bases, the J end by 7 bases, with 9 bases between. The CDR3 consists of 13 residues. The covered CDR3 bases are TGTGCCAGCAGTTACCTGGCGGGACAGCCC. Amino acids: CASSYLAGQP. The whole CDR3 sequence is CASSYLAGQPQHF.

Turning to this clone: The CDR3 is cut off 3 residues early in the read; its end comes from the germline J gene. V usage is TRBV11-2 and J usage is TRBJ2-5; 9 bases agree with TRBD2. Per the germline V gene, CDR1 is SGHAT and CDR2 is FQNNGV. Losses at the gene ends were 3 bases for V and 6 bases for J; bases not matched to a gene: 8. The length of the CDR3 is 15 residues. Partial CDR3 DNA: TGTGCCAGCAGCTTGACTAGCGGCCTAGAGAAGACC. Translated, it gives CASSLTSGLEKT. The entire CDR3 is CASSLTSGLEKTQYF.

In regard to this clone: The read gets to within 3 residues of the CDR3 end, and the germline J gene fills in the rest. The rearrangement joins TRBV7-6 to TRBJ2-7, with a tentative D call TRBD1 (5 bases). This CDR3 has 14 residues. Germline V gene data show CDR1 as SGHVS and CDR2 as FNYEAQ. V dropped 4 bases and J dropped 5 bases, with 15 bases sitting between them. The CDR3 reads CASSSTVGWDEQYF. The sequenced part of the CDR3 DNA is TGTGCCAGCAGCTCGACAGTAGGCTGGGACGAG.

For this clone: The read comes to an end 3 residues before the CDR3 does, leaving the germline J gene to fill in the end. This chain connects TRBV6-4 to TRBJ1-5; D is undetermined. Germline CDR1 and CDR2: MRHNA and SNTAGT. There are 11 residues in the CDR3. The ends were cut back, 6 bases at V and 7 bases at J, with 7 bases in the middle. CDR3 loop: CASRAWQPQHF. The part of the CDR3 DNA that was read is TGTGCCAGCAGGGCATGGCAGCCC.

As to this clone: At one boundary the junction diverges from the germline segment, which might be a read error. The read comes to an end 3 residues before the CDR3 does, leaving the germline J gene to fill in the end. The chain joins TRBV14 to TRBJ1-2; the match to TRBD1 covers 8 bases. Germline V lookup: CDR1 SGHDN, CDR2 FVKESK. The CDR3 totals 15 residues. CDR3 DNA (partial): TGTGTCAGCTCTCTAGGACAGGGAAGTTACTATGGC. This translates into CVSSLGQGSYYG. The CDR3 as a whole reads CVSSLGQGSYYGYTF.

Regarding this clone: The CDR3 goes on 3 residues after the read ends, and that part is filled in from the germline J gene. The V and J genes are TRBV18 and TRBJ2-5, with 8 bases identical to TRBD1. The CDR3 length is 14 residues. Germline trimming cut 5 bases from V and 0 bases from J; bases unmatched to any gene: 2. CDR1 is KGHSH, CDR2 LQKENI, per germline. CDR3 DNA, as far as it was read: TGTGCCAGCTCATTGGGACAGGACCAAGAGACC. Protein product: CASSLGQDQET. The entire CDR3 protein reads CASSLGQDQETQYF.

About this clone: The sequenced fragment ends 3 residues before the CDR3 boundary, so the rest is inferred from the germline J gene. The gene calls are TRBV19 and TRBJ1-1, with D possibly TRBD1 on 5 matching bases. Trimming left V 5 bases short and J 3 bases short, with 13 bases between. CDR3 size: 14 residues. Germline CDR1 reads LNHDA; CDR2 reads SQIVND (reference sequence). The CDR3 sequence: CASSAPGGHTEAFF. The covered CDR3 bases are TGTGCCAGTAGTGCCCCCGGGGGTCACACTGAA.

Note on this clone: Read sequence stops 3 residues before the CDR3 end, and the germline J gene provides the missing end. The chain has TRBV30 and TRBJ2-5; 10 positions match TRBD2. The junction had 19 bases not matched to a gene; V was cut back by 1 base and J by 5 bases. Germline V gene sequence: CDR1 GTSNPN, CDR2 SVGIG (reference sequence). The CDR3 spans 19 residues. CDR3 in amino acids: CAWSAGKFSGRRRGETQYF. CDR3 DNA (partial): TGTGCCTGGAGTGCGGGCAAATTTAGCGGGAGGAGGAGGGGGGAGACC.

CDR3 region: CASSMVQGEQFF. Partial CDR3 DNA: TGTGCCAGTAGTATGGTGCAAGGTGAG. The V and J genes are TRBV19 and TRBJ2-1; D ambiguous. The read gets to within 3 residues of the CDR3 end, and the germline J gene fills in the rest. The germline V and J ends were trimmed by 3 bases and 9 bases, with 9 bases remaining between them. The V gene's germline CDR1 is LNHDA and CDR2 SQIVND (reference sequence). This CDR3 is 12 amino acids long.

A remark on this clone: Coverage ceases 3 residues before the CDR3 finishes, and the germline J gene fills in the end. V usage is TRBV13 and J usage is TRBJ2-3; 7 bases are shared with TRBD2. The CDR3 covers 16 residues. CDR1 and CDR2 (germline): PRHDT, FYEKMQ (reference sequence). Trimming cost V 6 bases and J 4 bases; bases outside gene matches: 13. CDR3 bases read: TGTGCCAGCAGTTCGGGCGGGGGAGAGTCCCCAGATACG. This translates into CASSSGGGESPDT. The entire CDR3 protein is CASSSGGGESPDTQYF.

Comments on this clone: The read halts 3 residues ahead of the CDR3 end, with the missing end drawn from the germline J gene. This rearrangement joins TRBV7-8 to TRBJ2-2; TRBD2 might be the D (6 bases). Germline V gives CDR1 SGHVS, CDR2 FQNEAQ. The CDR3 has 14 residues. The ends were cut back, 6 bases at V and 2 bases at J, with 10 bases in the middle. CDR3 DNA (partial): TGTGCCAGCAGGCGGGAAGGAAACACCGGGGAG. This encodes CASRREGNTGE. The CDR3 in its entirety is CASRREGNTGELFF. Together with reference TRBV7-8 and TRBJ2-2, the CDR3 gives the full variable domain: GAGVSQSPRYKVAKRGQDVALRCDPISGHVSLFWYQQALGQGPEFLTYFQNEAQLDKSGLPSDRFFAERPEGSVSTLKIQRTQQEDSAVYLCASRREGNTGELFFGEGSRLTVL.

With respect to this clone: From the germline J gene comes the end of the CDR3, since the read stops 3 residues before it. The chain uses TRBV12-3 or TRBV12-4 and TRBJ2-5; TRBD1 is a possible D gene (6 bases). The CDR3 extends over 15 amino acids. Trimming took 5 bases from V and 2 from J, leaving 15 bases between them. CDR3 protein: CASSQIDRTQETQYF. The sequenced part of the CDR3 DNA is TGTGCCAGCAGTCAAATCGACAGGACACAAGAGACC.